The rows below give T cell receptor beta chains drawn from one sample of a study of cytomegalovirus exposure and HLA in healthy donors. Measured with immunoSEQ multiplex PCR; TCRdb has only the in-frame clones, and not every one. Among about 110,000 clones, just under 70% were seen once, and the ten largest hold under 6.5%. Sequenced input: PBMCs. The receptors originated from a woman aged 65 to 85 in good health and CMV-seropositive. Each CDR3 is given with its conserved first and last residue. D genes are given only for firm matches. The size field is filled for only some rows; it gives once, few, many or a size class.

d_gene,v_gene,j_gene,abundance,CDR3nt,CDR3aa
TRBD2,TRBV6-5,TRBJ2-7,.,TGTGCCAGCAGGGGAGGGCCCAGCTCCTACGAGCAGTACTTC,CASRGGPSSYEQYF
.,TRBV4-1,TRBJ2-7,few,TGCGCCAGCAGCCCCCGGGACTCCTACGAGCAGTACTTC,CASSPRDSYEQYF
TRBD1,TRBV19,TRBJ1-4,.,TGTGCCAGTAGTTGGACAGGGGGCGAATACGAAAAACTGTTTTTT,CASSWTGGEYEKLFF
TRBD1,TRBV27,TRBJ1-1,few,TGTGCCAGCAGCCGGGGACAGGGAATTGAAGCTTTCTTT,CASSRGQGIEAFF
.,TRBV30,TRBJ2-7,.,TGTGCCCCTGGAGAGGGGGAAGGGGAAAGGGACGAGCAGTACTTC,CAPGEGEGERDEQYF
.,TRBV30,TRBJ1-1,once,TGTGCCTGGAGAGAACAGGGGAACACTGAAGCTTTCTTT,CAWREQGNTEAFF
TRBD2,TRBV7-2,TRBJ2-7,.,TGTGCCAGCAGCCCCGGGCTAGCGGTCTCCTACGAGCAGTACTTC,CASSPGLAVSYEQYF
.,TRBV14,TRBJ1-2,.,TGTGCCAGCAGCCAAGATTCGGTAGTGGGCTACACCTTC,CASSQDSVVGYTF
TRBD2,TRBV6-6,TRBJ2-2,once,TGTGCCAGCAGTTACTCAGCGGGGAGCACCGGGGAGCTGTTTTTT,CASSYSAGSTGELFF
.,TRBV6-5,TRBJ1-3,.,TGTGCCAGCAGTCTCGGAGGCTCTGGAAACACCATATATTTT,CASSLGGSGNTIYF
TRBD1,TRBV19,TRBJ1-2,.,TGTGCCAGTAGGCGGGGCCCGAGACAGGGGATATATGGCTACACCTTC,CASRRGPRQGIYGYTF
.,TRBV5-6,TRBJ1-2,.,TGTGCCAGCAGCTTGTCCGGATCCGGGAGCTATGGCTACACCTTC,CASSLSGSGSYGYTF
TRBD1,TRBV5-1,TRBJ2-7,.,TGCGCCAGCAGCTCGACCCCGGGACAGTCCTACGAGCAGTACTTC,CASSSTPGQSYEQYF
TRBD1,TRBV9,TRBJ2-7,.,TGTGCCAGCAGCCCCGCCGGACAGGGGGTCTACGAGCAGTACTTC,CASSPAGQGVYEQYF
TRBD1,TRBV15,TRBJ2-7,.,TGTGCCACCAGCAGAGATCGACAGGGGGGATTCTACGAGCAGTACTTC,CATSRDRQGGFYEQYF
.,TRBV5-1,TRBJ2-2,.,TGCGCCAGCAGCCAGAGACAGGGAGGTCCCGGGGAGCTGTTTTTT,CASSQRQGGPGELFF
.,TRBV30,TRBJ1-1,few,TGTGCCTGGAGTGTACAAACGCAGGCTGAAGCTTTCTTT,CAWSVQTQAEAFF
TRBD1,TRBV30,TRBJ1-4,.,TGTGCCTGGGGGACAGGGAATGAAAAACTGTTTTTT,CAWGTGNEKLFF
TRBD1,TRBV5-4,TRBJ1-3,few,TGTGCCAGCAGCCCAGGGGGCCTGGGTGGAAACACCATATATTTT,CASSPGGLGGNTIYF
.,TRBV4-2,TRBJ2-3,.,TGTGCCAGCAGCCAGCCACTGGCGGGGGCTGGAGATACGCAGTATTTT,CASSQPLAGAGDTQYF
TRBD2,TRBV30,TRBJ2-7,.,TGTGCCTGGAATAAAGCGGGGGGCGACTACGAGCAGTACTTC,CAWNKAGGDYEQYF
.,TRBV6-4,TRBJ2-3,.,TGTGCCAGCAGTGATGGCGGGGCGGTCCCCGGGAAGCAGTATTTT,CASSDGGAVPGKQYF
TRBD2,TRBV6-6,TRBJ2-5,.,TGTGCCAGCCGGGTGGGAGGGGAAGAGACCCAGTACTTC,CASRVGGEETQYF
.,TRBV4-2,TRBJ1-3,.,TGTGCCAGCAGCCAAGATCTAGCAGGGGCTGGAAACACCATATATTTT,CASSQDLAGAGNTIYF
.,TRBV14,TRBJ1-1,.,TGTGCCAGCAGCCTACAGATGAACACTGAAGCTTTCTTT,CASSLQMNTEAFF
.,TRBV5-1,TRBJ2-3,.,TGCGCCAGCAGCTTATTTTCAGGAGGGCTTAACACAGATACGCAGTATTTT,CASSLFSGGLNTDTQYF
.,TRBV7-2,TRBJ2-4,.,TGTGCCAGCAGCCCCGAGCATCTCGGAGCCAAAAACATTCAGTACTTC,CASSPEHLGAKNIQYF
.,TRBV29-1,TRBJ1-1,.,TGCAGCGTCGGTACAGTGAACACTGAAGCTTTCTTT,CSVGTVNTEAFF
TRBD2,TRBV5-1,TRBJ2-3,few,TGCGCCAGCAGCTTACCGGGACTAGCGGGGGGGGATACGCAGTATTTT,CASSLPGLAGGDTQYF
.,TRBV7-8,TRBJ2-5,.,TGTGCCAGCAGCTTTAGCACCAGCGGGGAGACCCAGTACTTC,CASSFSTSGETQYF
.,TRBV6-1,TRBJ1-5,.,TGTGCCAGCAGTGAAAGTGTCGGTATTCAGCATTTT,CASSESVGIQHF
TRBD1,TRBV7-6,TRBJ1-2,.,TGTGCCAGCAGCTTAGGGACAGGGGGCGCGGGTGGCTACACCTTC,CASSLGTGGAGGYTF
TRBD1,TRBV2,TRBJ2-7,.,TGTGCCAGCAGGGGTCGGGCGGACAGGGTGTTTTCGGCCTACGAGCAGTACTTC,CASRGRADRVFSAYEQYF
TRBD2,TRBV4-1,TRBJ2-1,.,TGCGCCAGCAGCCAAGATTACGGCCACGGGGGGGCTACTGAGCAGTTCTTC,CASSQDYGHGGATEQFF
.,TRBV15,TRBJ2-5,.,TGTGCCACCAGCACCCCGTCCCTTCAAGAGACCCAGTACTTC,CATSTPSLQETQYF
.,TRBV10-2,TRBJ2-7,.,TGCGCCAGCGCCATGGGCTTCTACGAGCAGTACTTC,CASAMGFYEQYF
.,TRBV2,TRBJ1-5,.,TGTGCCAGCAGCAACAGGATGAATCAGCCCCAGCATTTT,CASSNRMNQPQHF
.,TRBV25-1,TRBJ2-1,.,TGTGCCAGCAGTGATGTTCGGCGGGTTGAGCAGTTCTTC,CASSDVRRVEQFF
TRBD1,TRBV7-2,TRBJ1-5,.,TGTGCCAGCAGCTTATATCGGACAGGGGATCAGCCCCAGCATTTT,CASSLYRTGDQPQHF
.,TRBV15,TRBJ1-1,.,TGTGCCACCAGCAGAGATCGTGAGGGAAGGCCTTACATGAACACTGAAGCTTTCTTT,CATSRDREGRPYMNTEAFF
.,TRBV4-3,TRBJ2-7,.,TGCGCCAGCAGCCACCTCGGGGGGCAGGGTCTCTACGAGCAGTACTTC,CASSHLGGQGLYEQYF